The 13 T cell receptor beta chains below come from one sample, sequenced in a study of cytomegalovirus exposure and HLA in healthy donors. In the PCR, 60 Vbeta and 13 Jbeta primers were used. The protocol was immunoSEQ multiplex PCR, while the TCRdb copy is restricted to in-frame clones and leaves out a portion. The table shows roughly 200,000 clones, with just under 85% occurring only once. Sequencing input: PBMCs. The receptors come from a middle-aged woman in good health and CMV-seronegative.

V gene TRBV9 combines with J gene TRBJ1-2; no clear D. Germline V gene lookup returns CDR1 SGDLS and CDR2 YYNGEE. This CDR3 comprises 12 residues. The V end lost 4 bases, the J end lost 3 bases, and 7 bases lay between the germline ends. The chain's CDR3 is CASSPTDYGYTF. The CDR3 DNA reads TGTGCCAGCAGCCCTACGGACTATGGCTACACCTTC.

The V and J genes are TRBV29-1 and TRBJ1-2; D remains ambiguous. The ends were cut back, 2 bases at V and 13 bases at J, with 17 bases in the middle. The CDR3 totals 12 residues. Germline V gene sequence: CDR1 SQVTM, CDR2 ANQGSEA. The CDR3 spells CSVESRAATSTF. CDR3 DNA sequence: TGCAGCGTTGAATCGAGGGCAGCCACTTCCACCTTC.

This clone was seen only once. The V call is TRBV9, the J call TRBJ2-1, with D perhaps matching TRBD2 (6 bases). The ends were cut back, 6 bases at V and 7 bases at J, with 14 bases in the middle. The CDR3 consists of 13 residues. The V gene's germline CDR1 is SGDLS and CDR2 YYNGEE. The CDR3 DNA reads TGTGCCAGCACCACCGGAGGGGCAAATGAGCAGTTCTTC. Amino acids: CASTTGGANEQFF.

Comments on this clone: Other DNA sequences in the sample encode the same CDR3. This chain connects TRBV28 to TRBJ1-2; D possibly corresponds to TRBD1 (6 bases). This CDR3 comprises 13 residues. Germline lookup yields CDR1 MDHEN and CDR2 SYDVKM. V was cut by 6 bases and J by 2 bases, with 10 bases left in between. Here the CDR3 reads CASSLDRNYGYTF. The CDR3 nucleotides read TGTGCCAGCAGCCTCGACAGGAACTATGGCTACACCTTC.

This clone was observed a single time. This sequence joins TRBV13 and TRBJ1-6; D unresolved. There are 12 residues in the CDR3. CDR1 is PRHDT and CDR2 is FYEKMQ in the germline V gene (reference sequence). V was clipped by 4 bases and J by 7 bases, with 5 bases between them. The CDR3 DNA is TGTGCCAGCAGCTCGAGCAATTCACCCCTCCACTTT. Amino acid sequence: CASSSSNSPLHF.

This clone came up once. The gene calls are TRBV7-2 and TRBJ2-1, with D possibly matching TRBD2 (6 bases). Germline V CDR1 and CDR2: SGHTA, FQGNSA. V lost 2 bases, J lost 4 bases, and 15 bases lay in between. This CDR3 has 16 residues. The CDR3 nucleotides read TGTGCCAGCAGCTTATTCCCGCGGGGATCATACAATGAGCAGTTCTTC. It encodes CASSLFPRGSYNEQFF. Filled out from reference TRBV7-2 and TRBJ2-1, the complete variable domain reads GAGVSQSPSNKVTEKGKDVELRCDPISGHTALYWYRQSLGQGLEFLIYFQGNSAPDKSGLPSDRFSAERTGGSVSTLTIQRTQQEDSAVYLCASSLFPRGSYNEQFFGPGTRLTVL.

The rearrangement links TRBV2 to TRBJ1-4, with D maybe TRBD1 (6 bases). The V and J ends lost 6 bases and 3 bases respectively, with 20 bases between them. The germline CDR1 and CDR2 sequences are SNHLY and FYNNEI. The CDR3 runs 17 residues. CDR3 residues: CASRNAPGGASNEKLFF. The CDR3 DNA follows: TGTGCCAGCAGGAATGCCCCCGGGGGGGCTTCTAATGAAAAACTGTTTTTT.

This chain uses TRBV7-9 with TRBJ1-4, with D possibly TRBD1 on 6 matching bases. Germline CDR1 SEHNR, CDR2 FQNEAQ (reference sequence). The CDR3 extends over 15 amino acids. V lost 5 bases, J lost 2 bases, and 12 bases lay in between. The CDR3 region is CASSTTGNTNEKLFF. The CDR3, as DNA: TGTGCCAGCAGCACAACAGGGAACACTAATGAAAAACTGTTTTTT.

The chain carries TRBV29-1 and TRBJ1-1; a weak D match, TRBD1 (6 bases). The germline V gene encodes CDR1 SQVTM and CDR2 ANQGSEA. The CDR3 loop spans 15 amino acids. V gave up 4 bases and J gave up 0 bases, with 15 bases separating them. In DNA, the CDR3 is TGCAGCGTTGCCACTTACAGGGTGATGAACACTGAAGCTTTCTTT. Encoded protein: CSVATYRVMNTEAFF.

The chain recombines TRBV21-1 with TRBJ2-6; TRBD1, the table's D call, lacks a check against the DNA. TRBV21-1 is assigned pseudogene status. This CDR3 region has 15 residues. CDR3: CASSNTSSGANVLTF. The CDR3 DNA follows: TGTGCCAGCAGCAACACAAGCTCTGGGGCCAACGTCCTGACTTTC.

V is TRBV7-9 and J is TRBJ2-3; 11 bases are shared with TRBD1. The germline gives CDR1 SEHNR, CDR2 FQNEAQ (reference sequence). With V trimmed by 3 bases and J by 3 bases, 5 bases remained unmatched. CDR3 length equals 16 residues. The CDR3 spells CASSFGTGGSTDTQYF. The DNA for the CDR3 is TGTGCCAGCAGCTTCGGGACAGGGGGATCTACAGATACGCAGTATTTT. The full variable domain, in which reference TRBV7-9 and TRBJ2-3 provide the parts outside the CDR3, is DTGVSQNPRHKITKRGQNVTFRCDPISEHNRLYWYRQTLGQGPEFLTYFQNEAQLEKSRLLSDRFSAERPKGSFSTLEIQRTEQGDSAMYLCASSFGTGGSTDTQYFGPGTRLTVL.

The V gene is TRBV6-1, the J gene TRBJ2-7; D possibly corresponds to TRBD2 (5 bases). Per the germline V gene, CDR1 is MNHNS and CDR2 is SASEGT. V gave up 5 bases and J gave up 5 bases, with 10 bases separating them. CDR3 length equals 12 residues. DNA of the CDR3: TGTGCCAGCAGTCAAGAGAGGGACGAGCAGTACTTC. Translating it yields CASSQERDEQYF.

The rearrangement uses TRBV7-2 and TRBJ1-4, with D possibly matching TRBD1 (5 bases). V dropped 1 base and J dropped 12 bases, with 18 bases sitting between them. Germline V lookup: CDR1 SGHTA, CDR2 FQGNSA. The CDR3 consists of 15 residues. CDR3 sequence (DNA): TGTGCCAGCAGCTTAGTCCCCAGGGTCCTAGGGGAACTGTTTTTT. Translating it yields CASSLVPRVLGELFF.